One sample yielded the 22 T cell receptor beta chains listed below, sequenced in a study of shared clonotypes between healthy human individuals. Using immunoSEQ multiplex PCR, the repertoire was profiled, and TCRdb retains in-frame clones only, with some absent. The sample consists of a few million clones, just over 90% of them appearing once. The sequencing sample was made of naive CD4+ T cells sorted from blood. Noted subset: CD45RA+ positively selected. Receptor source: a man between 18 and 35 years old in good health.

With respect to this clone: The same CDR3 arises from other DNA sequences in this sample as well. The chain links TRBV5-1 to TRBJ1-1; possible D gene TRBD1, 6 bases. The ends were cut back, 3 bases at V and 4 bases at J, with 16 bases in the middle. The length of the CDR3 is 15 residues. Germline values: CDR1 SGHRS, CDR2 YFSETQ. The DNA of the CDR3 is TGCGCCAGCAGCTCGACGGGGGCTGTCGGCACTGAAGCTTTCTTT. As protein: CASSSTGAVGTEAFF.

About this clone itself: The same CDR3 also results from other DNA sequences found in this sample. The chain is built from TRBV7-2 and TRBJ2-7, with D unclear. The germline CDR1 and CDR2 sequences are SGHTA and FQGNSA. The CDR3 has 14 residues. The V end lost 0 bases, the J end lost 0 bases, and 6 bases lay between the germline ends. CDR3 protein: CASSLAQSSYEQYF. As DNA, the CDR3 is TGTGCCAGCAGCTTAGCACAGAGCTCCTACGAGCAGTACTTC.

A word on this clone: Other nucleotide sequences from this sample produce the same CDR3. The chain joins TRBV30 to TRBJ1-4; D ambiguous. The CDR3 contains 11 residues. Germline V gene lookup returns CDR1 GTSNPN and CDR2 SVGIG (reference sequence). V was clipped by 0 bases and J by 8 bases, with 4 bases between them. The CDR3 sequence: CAWSVNEKLFF. CDR3 DNA: TGTGCCTGGAGTGTGAACGAAAAACTGTTTTTT. The entire variable domain, with the rest obtained from reference TRBV30 and TRBJ1-4, is as follows: SQTIHQWPATLVQPVGSPLSLECTVEGTSNPNLYWYRQAAGRGLQLLFYSVGIGQISSEVPQNLSASRPQDRQFILSSKKLLLSDSGFYLCAWSVNEKLFFGSGTQLSVL.

The rearrangement joins TRBV18 to TRBJ2-7, with D perhaps TRBD1 (5 bases). Trimming shortened V by 2 bases and J by 6 bases, and 14 bases separated the two germline ends. Germline assignment: CDR1 KGHSH and CDR2 LQKENI. CDR3 length: 14 residues. The CDR3 loop reads CASSPGAGPGEQYF. CDR3 DNA sequence: TGTGCCAGCTCACCAGGAGCAGGGCCAGGCGAGCAGTACTTC.

V is TRBV18 and J is TRBJ2-5, with 10 bases fitting TRBD1. The CDR3 sequence is 18 residues long. Germline V CDR1 and CDR2: KGHSH, LQKENI. V trimming: 3 bases; J trimming: 4 bases; junction bases outside the gene matches: 14. This CDR3 is CASSPPTGGAERGETQYF. The CDR3 DNA follows: TGTGCCAGCTCACCGCCGACAGGGGGCGCGGAACGAGGAGAGACCCAGTACTTC.

The chain uses TRBV5-1 and TRBJ2-3; no reliable D call. CDR3 length: 15 residues. Germline lookup yields CDR1 SGHRS and CDR2 YFSETQ. V gave up 1 base and J gave up 0 bases, with 9 bases separating them. CDR3 in amino acids: CASSLIQASTDTQYF. The CDR3 nucleotides are TGCGCCAGCAGCTTGATCCAGGCGAGCACAGATACGCAGTATTTT.

V usage is TRBV7-9 and J usage is TRBJ2-3; D unresolved. The CDR3 length is 14 residues. CDR1 is SEHNR and CDR2 is FQNEAQ in the germline V gene (reference sequence). V dropped 3 bases and J dropped 2 bases, with 9 bases sitting between them. This CDR3 reads CASSFWPNTDTQYF. The CDR3 DNA reads as TGTGCCAGCAGCTTCTGGCCAAACACAGATACGCAGTATTTT.

Of note for this clone: The same CDR3 is also encoded by other DNA sequences in this sample. This chain links TRBV18 with TRBJ2-1; D is unresolved. Germline lookup yields CDR1 KGHSH and CDR2 LQKENI. This CDR3 has 12 residues. The germline V and J ends were trimmed by 0 bases and 7 bases, with 4 bases remaining between them. CDR3 in DNA: TGTGCCAGCTCACCACCGTGGAATGAGCAGTTCTTC. Translated, it gives CASSPPWNEQFF.

The CDR3 DNA reads TGTGCCAGCAGCTTGGGGCTTGGGACAGCTAACCGAGGGGAGACCCAGTACTTC. This gives the protein CASSLGLGTANRGETQYF. This chain connects TRBV5-6 to TRBJ2-5, with 7 bases identical to TRBD1. The CDR3 runs 18 residues. Germline CDR1 reads SGHDT; CDR2 reads YYEEEE. The trim removed 0 bases at V and 5 bases at J, leaving 16 bases unmatched.

J is TRBJ1-1 and V is TRBV30; TRBD1 might be the D (6 bases). V gave up 2 bases and J gave up 0 bases, with 16 bases separating them. Germline V CDR1 and CDR2: GTSNPN, SVGIG (reference sequence). CDR3 length: 16 amino acids. CDR3 in DNA: TGTGCCTGGAGTCGGATTCGGGGGGCCTTGAACACTGAAGCTTTCTTT. Translated, it gives CAWSRIRGALNTEAFF.

The V and J genes are TRBV5-4 and TRBJ2-1; TRBD2 agrees at 11 bases. V gave up 0 bases and J gave up 9 bases; unmatched junction bases: 8. There are 16 residues in the CDR3. Germline V CDR1 and CDR2: SGHNT, YYREEE (reference sequence). The CDR3 DNA sequence: TGTGCCAGCAGCTTGGGTGTAGCGGGAGGGCCATCTGAGCAGTTCTTC. It yields the protein CASSLGVAGGPSEQFF. Complete variable domain (other parts from reference TRBV5-4 and TRBJ2-1): ETGVTQSPTHLIKTRGQQVTLRCSSQSGHNTVSWYQQALGQGPQFIFQYYREEENGRGNFPPRFSGLQFPNYSSELNVNALELDDSALYLCASSLGVAGGPSEQFFGPGTRLTVL.

J is TRBJ1-6 and V is TRBV4-1; 7 positions match TRBD1. CDR3 length: 14 residues. V lost 4 bases to trimming and J lost 10 bases; unmatched junction nucleotides: 7. Per germline, CDR1 MGHRA and CDR2 YSYEKL. The CDR3 reads CASSPTGEGSPLHF. CDR3 nucleotide sequence: TGCGCCAGCAGCCCTACAGGGGAGGGATCACCCCTCCACTTT.

DNA for the CDR3: TGTGCCAGCAGTTTTAATCAGGGAGGAAGACTGTTTTTT. Protein: CASSFNQGGRLFF. The chain is built from TRBV28 and TRBJ1-4; the D gene is possibly TRBD1 (5 bases). V shed 3 bases and J shed 13 bases, with 15 bases lying between them. The length of the CDR3 is 13 residues. CDR1 is MDHEN and CDR2 is SYDVKM in the germline V gene.

This chain links TRBV5-1 with TRBJ2-5; D possibly uses TRBD1 or TRBD2 (5 bases each). CDR3 size: 17 residues. Between the trimmed V and J ends, which lost 9 bases and 2 bases, there was a span of 26 bases. Germline V gene data show CDR1 as SGHRS and CDR2 as YFSETQ. DNA of the CDR3: TGCGCCACTAAGCTCGAGGTTGGGGGTGGAGGACAAGAGACCCAGTACTTC. Encoded protein: CATKLEVGGGGQETQYF.

The chain is built from TRBV14 and TRBJ2-7; perhaps TRBD1 as D (6 bases). CDR1 is SGHDN, CDR2 FVKESK, per germline. The length of the CDR3 is 13 residues. With 4 bases removed from V and 7 bases from J, the gap between germline ends came to 14 bases. In nucleotides, the CDR3 is TGTGCCAGCAGCCGGCAACTAGGGGGTGAGCAGTACTTC. Its translation: CASSRQLGGEQYF.

This chain joins TRBV9 and TRBJ1-3; D is perhaps TRBD1 (6 bases). Germline V lookup: CDR1 SGDLS, CDR2 YYNGEE. This CDR3 region has 15 residues. Trimming left V 2 bases short and J 3 bases short, with 12 bases between. The CDR3 here is CASSVEGGFGNTIYF. The CDR3 DNA reads as TGTGCCAGCAGCGTGGAAGGGGGTTTTGGAAACACCATATATTTT.

The chain links TRBV13 to TRBJ2-7; no firm D call. The ends were cut back, 1 base at V and 1 base at J, with 14 bases in the middle. This CDR3 spans 16 amino acids. Germline V gene sequence: CDR1 PRHDT, CDR2 FYEKMQ (reference sequence). DNA for the CDR3: TGTGCCAGCAGCTTAGAAGGGCAGGTGAAGTCCTACGAGCAGTACTTC. Amino acids: CASSLEGQVKSYEQYF.

This clone was observed once. V gene TRBV4-1 combines with J gene TRBJ2-5; 7 bases are shared with TRBD1. The CDR3 covers 16 residues. Germline-derived CDR1 and CDR2 are MGHRA and YSYEKL. V shed 2 bases and J 2 bases; nucleotides not matched to a gene: 8. This CDR3 is CASSQPSTGRQETQYF. The DNA of the CDR3 is TGCGCCAGCAGCCAACCTTCGACAGGGCGGCAAGAGACCCAGTACTTC.

J is TRBJ1-1 and V is TRBV10-2; 7 bases map to TRBD1. Germline V gene sequence: CDR1 WSHSY, CDR2 SAAADI. This CDR3 comprises 14 residues. V lost 6 bases to trimming and J lost 1 base; unmatched junction nucleotides: 5. The CDR3 nucleotides read TGCGCCAGCAGCGGCGGACAGGCGAACACTGAAGCTTTCTTT. Residues: CASSGGQANTEAFF.

This chain joins TRBV7-9 and TRBJ1-2, with D unresolved. Trimming stripped 3 bases from V and 8 bases from J, with 13 bases between. This CDR3 region has 13 residues. Per germline, CDR1 SEHNR and CDR2 FQNEAQ (reference sequence). The CDR3 bases are TGTGCCAGCAGCTTCGGTCTGGGATCCGGCTACACCTTC. Translating it yields CASSFGLGSGYTF.

The chain joins TRBV2 to TRBJ1-2, with 11 nucleotides matching TRBD1. This CDR3 has 16 residues. Germline CDR1 reads SNHLY; CDR2 reads FYNNEI. The V and J ends lost 6 bases and 3 bases, in that order; junction bases with no gene match: 9. Written as DNA, the CDR3 is TGTGCCAGCAGGCCGGACAGGGGGCATGAAGACTATGGCTACACCTTC. It yields the protein CASRPDRGHEDYGYTF.

V and J are TRBV15 and TRBJ1-1, with D unclear. The CDR3 spans 15 residues. The V end lost 0 bases, the J end lost 2 bases, and 10 bases lay between the germline ends. CDR1 is LNHNV, CDR2 YYDKDF, per germline (reference sequence). This CDR3 reads CATSRDYIENTEAFF. Written as DNA, the CDR3 is TGTGCCACCAGCAGAGATTACATAGAAAACACTGAAGCTTTCTTT.